This T cell receptor (beta chain) was obtained from a study of cytotoxic CD8 clonotypes in ibrutinib-treated CLL. This table comes from immunoSEQ multiplex PCR, and its TCRdb copy is limited to in-frame clones, with some not included. The data contain about 130,000 clones, roughly 80% of them singletons. Germline V gene lookup returns CDR1 SGHDT and CDR2 YYEEEE. The V segment lost 6 bases and the J segment 4 bases; nucleotides outside the gene matches: 7. CDR3 length: 14 amino acids. Sample: PBMCs, taken after 24 months of ibrutinib treatment. The TCR was taken from a human donor with chronic lymphocytic leukemia. J is TRBJ1-1 and V is TRBV5-6, with 9 bases aligning to TRBD1. This CDR3 is CASTQQGAGTEAFF. The CDR3, as DNA: TGTGCCAGCACACAACAGGGGGCGGGCACTGAAGCTTTCTTT.